A single sample is the source of the 17 T cell receptor beta chains below, sequenced in a study of T cell changes during pregnancy in multiple sclerosis. Profiling relied on immunoSEQ multiplex PCR, and the TCRdb table lists in-frame clones only, not all of them. The data contain some 60,000 clones, approximately 90% of them singletons. Sequencing used CD4+ T cells from peripheral blood mononuclear cells, obtained in the first trimester of pregnancy. These receptors were taken from a female donor with multiple sclerosis, enrolled in a pregnancy study.

This chain joins TRBV7-6 and TRBJ1-3; D uncertain. Germline CDR1 reads SGHVS; CDR2 reads FNYEAQ. Trimming left V 2 bases short and J 0 bases short, with 11 bases between. The CDR3 is 16 residues long. CDR3 amino acids: CASSLIGQDSGNTIYF. CDR3 bases: TGTGCCAGCAGCTTAATAGGCCAGGACTCTGGAAACACCATATATTTT.

The chain combines TRBV6-6 with TRBJ2-1; the match to TRBD1 covers 8 bases. The CDR3 runs 14 residues. Germline CDR1 MNHNY, CDR2 SVGAGI (reference sequence). V dropped 6 bases and J dropped 4; count of bases not matched to a gene: 5. The CDR3 loop is CASRPGQEYNEQFF. The CDR3 nucleotides read TGTGCCAGCAGGCCGGGACAGGAATACAATGAGCAGTTCTTC.

V is TRBV2 and J is TRBJ1-1; 10 bases map to TRBD1. The length of the CDR3 is 15 residues. Germline lookup yields CDR1 SNHLY and CDR2 FYNNEI. Trimming at V came to 5 bases and at J to 0 bases, leaving 3 bases not matched to a gene. CDR3 protein: CASSRTGGLNTEAFF. The CDR3 bases are TGTGCCAGCAGTCGGACAGGGGGGTTGAACACTGAAGCTTTCTTT.

This chain links TRBV28 with TRBJ1-2, with 9 bases matching TRBD1. This CDR3 region has 15 residues. From germline, CDR1 is MDHEN and CDR2 SYDVKM. V lost 1 base and J lost 8; bases outside the gene matches: 8. This CDR3 is CASSLYHRGQGGYTF. For the CDR3, the DNA is TGTGCCAGCAGTTTATACCACAGGGGGCAGGGAGGCTACACCTTC.

This clone was detected only once. V gene TRBV27 combines with J gene TRBJ2-7; D might be TRBD1 (5 bases). The germline gives CDR1 MNHEY, CDR2 SMNVEV (reference sequence). The CDR3 has 12 amino acids. Trimming shortened V by 8 bases and J by 4 bases, and 12 bases separated the two germline ends. CDR3 protein: CASALDRYEQYF. DNA for the CDR3: TGTGCCAGCGCGCTAGACAGATACGAGCAGTACTTC.

This chain links TRBV19 with TRBJ1-2, with 8 bases identical to TRBD1. CDR3 size: 15 residues. With V trimmed by 5 bases and J by 4 bases, 9 bases remained unmatched. The V gene's germline CDR1 is LNHDA and CDR2 SQIVND (reference sequence). CDR3 nucleotides: TGTGCCAGTAGTCTCCAGGGGGCCTCCGTCTATGGCTACACCTTC. Protein sequence: CASSLQGASVYGYTF. Full variable domain (remainder filled in from reference TRBV19 and TRBJ1-2): DGGITQSPKYLFRKEGQNVTLSCEQNLNHDAMYWYRQDPGQGLRLIYYSQIVNDFQKGDIAEGYSVSREKKESFPLTVTSAQKNPTAFYLCASSLQGASVYGYTFGSGTRLTVV.

The rearrangement links TRBV5-1 to TRBJ2-2; tentative D call: TRBD1 (6 bases). With 4 bases removed from V and 1 base from J, the gap between germline ends came to 11 bases. The CDR3 length is 15 residues. CDR1 SGHRS and CDR2 YFSETQ come from the germline V gene. CDR3 nucleotides: TGCGCCAGCAGCATAACAGGGAAGAACACCGGGGAGCTGTTTTTT. It yields the protein CASSITGKNTGELFF.

The chain is built from TRBV7-2 and TRBJ1-2; 9 bases are a match to TRBD1. V was clipped by 6 bases and J by 3 bases; unmatched bases: 14. The CDR3 runs to 17 residues. CDR1 and CDR2 from the germline V gene are SGHTA and FQGNSA. The CDR3 nucleotides read TGTGCCAGCAGTCACGCAGCACAGGGGGCGCGGGACTATGGCTACACCTTC. It encodes CASSHAAQGARDYGYTF.

The gene calls are TRBV25-1 and TRBJ2-2, with D uncertain. CDR1 is MGHDK, CDR2 SYGVNS, per germline. V lost 3 bases and J lost 4, with 6 bases in between. The CDR3 contains 13 residues. This CDR3 reads CASSEAGTGELFF. In DNA, the CDR3 is TGTGCCAGCAGTGAGGCAGGCACCGGGGAGCTGTTTTTT.

This chain connects TRBV5-6 to TRBJ1-5, with TRBD1 matching over 8 bases. This CDR3 has 16 residues. Germline V gene sequence: CDR1 SGHDT, CDR2 YYEEEE. Trimming removed 4 bases from V and 3 bases from J; junction bases left unmatched: 9. In DNA, the CDR3 is TGTGCCAGCAGCGGGCCGCGGGACAGGAACAATCAGCCCCAGCATTTT. As protein: CASSGPRDRNNQPQHF.

This sequence joins TRBV6-5 and TRBJ1-1; D remains ambiguous. The V gene's germline CDR1 is MNHEY and CDR2 SVGAGI. The CDR3 length is 15 residues. V lost 5 bases and J 1 base, leaving 14 bases between the germline ends. The DNA for the CDR3 is TGTGCCAGCAGTCGCCCCCGGACTCCGAACACTGAAGCTTTCTTT. Amino acid sequence: CASSRPRTPNTEAFF.

The CDR3: CASSLKGPGQGTTEAFF. CDR3 in DNA: TGTGCCAGCTCACTCAAGGGACCGGGACAGGGTACCACTGAAGCTTTCTTT. The gene calls are TRBV18 and TRBJ1-1; TRBD1 matches at 9 bases. The CDR3 has 17 amino acids. Germline loops: CDR1 KGHSH, CDR2 LQKENI. J lost 4 bases, V lost 4 bases, and 13 bases had no gene match.

This clone was counted once. The chain carries TRBV11-2 and TRBJ1-2, with 7 bases fitting TRBD1. The CDR3 length is 14 residues. Germline V gene lookup returns CDR1 SGHAT and CDR2 FQNNGV. Trimming at V came to 5 bases and at J to 4 bases, leaving 7 bases not matched to a gene. CDR3 region: CASSTRTGLYGYTF. DNA of the CDR3: TGTGCCAGCAGCACACGGACAGGTCTCTATGGCTACACCTTC. Full variable domain (rest looked up from reference TRBV11-2 and TRBJ1-2): EAGVAQSPRYKIIEKRQSVAFWCNPISGHATLYWYQQILGQGPKLLIQFQNNGVVDDSQLPKDRFSAERLKGVDSTLKIQPAKLEDSAVYLCASSTRTGLYGYTFGSGTRLTVV.

This chain joins TRBV5-6 and TRBJ1-5; D might be TRBD1 (6 bases). The CDR3 runs 19 residues. Looked up from germline, CDR1 is SGHDT and CDR2 is YYEEEE. Between the trimmed V and J ends, which lost 2 bases and 0 bases, there was a span of 21 bases. CDR3 in amino acids: CASSLTAGRGRYSNQPQHF. The DNA for the CDR3 is TGTGCCAGCAGCTTAACTGCGGGCAGGGGAAGATATAGCAATCAGCCCCAGCATTTT.

The rearrangement uses TRBV5-4 and TRBJ1-2, with 11 bases matching TRBD1. V lost 0 bases to trimming and J lost 6 bases; unmatched junction nucleotides: 4. This CDR3 spans 15 amino acids. Per the germline V gene, CDR1 is SGHNT and CDR2 is YYREEE (reference sequence). The CDR3 is CASSLGRTGGDGYTF. CDR3 nucleotide sequence: TGTGCCAGCAGCTTGGGGAGGACAGGGGGCGATGGCTACACCTTC.

The chain is built from TRBV19 and TRBJ2-3; a weak D match, TRBD1 (6 bases). Per the germline V gene, CDR1 is LNHDA and CDR2 is SQIVND (reference sequence). This CDR3 has 13 amino acids. V lost 6 bases to trimming and J lost 4 bases, with 11 bases between them. This chain's CDR3 is CASSGRGPDTQYF. The CDR3 DNA reads as TGTGCCAGTAGCGGCAGGGGCCCAGATACGCAGTATTTT.

This chain links TRBV5-1 with TRBJ2-5; no clear D gene. The germline V and J ends were trimmed by 2 bases and 1 base, with 9 bases remaining between them. This CDR3 contains 14 residues. Germline-derived CDR1 and CDR2 are SGHRS and YFSETQ. Here the CDR3 DNA reads TGCGCCAGCAGCTTTCTAGTGACCCAAGAGACCCAGTACTTC. This translates into CASSFLVTQETQYF.